This T cell receptor beta chain came from a study of cytomegalovirus exposure and HLA in healthy donors. The study, taken as a whole, reports: The authors considered a cluster of highly shared sequence variants likely to be a sequencing artifact.

The primer mix had 60 Vbeta and 13 Jbeta primers. Clones were sequenced by immunoSEQ multiplex PCR, and TCRdb holds only the in-frame ones, with some missing. The sample lists under 150,000 clones, about 84% occurring once. The J segment lost 6 bases and the V segment lost 4 bases, leaving 10 bases of the junction unmatched. Looked up from germline, CDR1 is SGHRS and CDR2 is YFSETQ. This CDR3 comprises 16 residues. This clone showed up just a few times. Its specificity is unknown. The genes are TRBV5-1 and TRBJ2-2; TRBD1 agrees at 9 bases. The TCR was taken from a man aged 45-60 years in good health and CMV-seronegative. Specimen: PBMCs. In DNA, the CDR3 is TGCGCCAGCAGCCACGAGGGACAGGGTTCTCCCGGGGAGCTGTTTTTT. Its translation is CASSHEGQGSPGELFF.